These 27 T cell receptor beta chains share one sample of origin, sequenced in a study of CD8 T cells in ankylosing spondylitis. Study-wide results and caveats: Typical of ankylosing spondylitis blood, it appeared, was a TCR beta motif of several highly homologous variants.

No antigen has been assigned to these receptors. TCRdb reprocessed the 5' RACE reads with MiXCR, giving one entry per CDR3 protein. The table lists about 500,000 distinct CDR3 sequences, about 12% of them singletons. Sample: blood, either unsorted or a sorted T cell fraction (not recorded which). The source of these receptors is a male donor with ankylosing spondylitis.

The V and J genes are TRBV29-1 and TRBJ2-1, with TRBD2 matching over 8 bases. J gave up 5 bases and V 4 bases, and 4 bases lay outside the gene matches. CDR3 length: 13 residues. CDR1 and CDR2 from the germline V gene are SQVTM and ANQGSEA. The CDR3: CSVAREGHNEQFF. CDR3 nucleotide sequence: TGCAGCGTTGCCCGGGAGGGGCACAATGAGCAGTTCTTC.

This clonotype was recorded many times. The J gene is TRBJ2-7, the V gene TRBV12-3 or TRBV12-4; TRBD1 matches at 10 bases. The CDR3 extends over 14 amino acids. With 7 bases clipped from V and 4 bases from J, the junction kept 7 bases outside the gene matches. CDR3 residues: CASMDDRGPYEQYF. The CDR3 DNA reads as TGTGCCAGCATGGATGACAGGGGGCCGTACGAGCAGTACTTC.

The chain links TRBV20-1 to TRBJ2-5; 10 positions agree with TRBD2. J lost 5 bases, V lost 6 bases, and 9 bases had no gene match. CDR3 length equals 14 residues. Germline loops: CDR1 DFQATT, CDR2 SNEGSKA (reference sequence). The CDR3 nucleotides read TGCAGTGCAACCAGGACTAGCGGCGAGGAGACCCAGTACTTC. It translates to CSATRTSGEETQYF.

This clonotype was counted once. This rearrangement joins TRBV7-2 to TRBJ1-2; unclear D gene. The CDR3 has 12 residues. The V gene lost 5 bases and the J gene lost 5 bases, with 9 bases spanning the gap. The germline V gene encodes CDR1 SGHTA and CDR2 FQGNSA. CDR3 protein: CASSVLGYGYTF. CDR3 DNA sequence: TGTGCCAGCAGCGTATTGGGTTATGGCTACACCTTC. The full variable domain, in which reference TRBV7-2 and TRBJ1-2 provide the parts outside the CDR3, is GAGVSQSPSNKVTEKGKDVELRCDPISGHTALYWYRQSLGQGLEFLIYFQGNSAPDKSGLPSDRFSAERTGGSVSTLTIQRTQQEDSAVYLCASSVLGYGYTFGSGTRLTVV.

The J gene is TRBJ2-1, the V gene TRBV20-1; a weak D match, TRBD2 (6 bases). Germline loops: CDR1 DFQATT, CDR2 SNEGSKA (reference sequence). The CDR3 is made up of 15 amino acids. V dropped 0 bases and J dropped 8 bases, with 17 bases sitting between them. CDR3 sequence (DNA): TGCAGTGCTAGAGATCCCCTAGCGCCGCGCCATGAGCAGTTCTTC. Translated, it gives CSARDPLAPRHEQFF.

CDR3 protein: CASSYSRDPGKTQYF. CDR3 in DNA: TGCGCCAGCAGCTATTCCCGGGACCCCGGAAAGACCCAGTACTTC. The chain joins TRBV5-1 to TRBJ2-5; D assignment may be TRBD1 or TRBD2 (5 bases each). V was pared by 3 bases and J by 6 bases, with 18 bases between. The CDR3 runs 15 residues. Germline CDR1 and CDR2: SGHRS and YFSETQ.

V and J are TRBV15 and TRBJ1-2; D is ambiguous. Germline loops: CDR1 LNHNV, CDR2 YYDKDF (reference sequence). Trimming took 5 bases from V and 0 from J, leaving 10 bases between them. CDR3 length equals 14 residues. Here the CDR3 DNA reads TGTGCCACCAGCGGGCAGACGTCTAACTATGGCTACACCTTC. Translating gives CATSGQTSNYGYTF. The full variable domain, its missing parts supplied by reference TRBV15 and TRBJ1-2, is DAMVIQNPRYQVTQFGKPVTLSCSQTLNHNVMYWYQQKSSQAPKLLFHYYDKDFNNEADTPDNFQSRRPNTSFCFLDIRSPGLGDTAMYLCATSGQTSNYGYTFGSGTRLTVV.

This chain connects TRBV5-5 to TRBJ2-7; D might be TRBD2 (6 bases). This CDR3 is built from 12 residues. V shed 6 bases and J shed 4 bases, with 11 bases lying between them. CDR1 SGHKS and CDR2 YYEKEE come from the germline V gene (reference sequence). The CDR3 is CASTQEGYEQYV. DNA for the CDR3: TGTGCCAGCACCCAGGAGGGTTACGAGCAGTACGTC.

The CDR3 sequence: CSSQTGSNQPQHF. CDR3 sequence (DNA): TGCAGTTCCCAGACAGGGAGCAATCAGCCCCAGCATTTT. The rearrangement joins TRBV20-1 to TRBJ1-5, with 7 bases aligning to TRBD1. Germline V gene data show CDR1 as DFQATT and CDR2 as SNEGSKA (reference sequence). The CDR3 covers 13 residues. V lost 8 bases to trimming and J lost 1 base; unmatched junction nucleotides: 5.

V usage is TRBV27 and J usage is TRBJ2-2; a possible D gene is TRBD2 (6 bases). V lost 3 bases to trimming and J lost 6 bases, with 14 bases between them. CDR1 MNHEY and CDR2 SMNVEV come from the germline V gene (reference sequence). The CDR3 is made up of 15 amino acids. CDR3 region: CASSFRRGGAGELFF. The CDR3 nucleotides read TGTGCCAGCAGTTTTCGGCGCGGAGGGGCCGGGGAGCTGTTTTTT.

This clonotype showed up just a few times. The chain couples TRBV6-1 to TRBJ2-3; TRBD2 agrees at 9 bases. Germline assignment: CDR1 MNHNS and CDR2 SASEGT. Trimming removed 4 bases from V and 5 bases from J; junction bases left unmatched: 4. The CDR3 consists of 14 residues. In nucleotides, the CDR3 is TGTGCCAGCAGTGGACTAGCGGCGGAAGATACGCAGTATTTT. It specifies CASSGLAAEDTQYF.

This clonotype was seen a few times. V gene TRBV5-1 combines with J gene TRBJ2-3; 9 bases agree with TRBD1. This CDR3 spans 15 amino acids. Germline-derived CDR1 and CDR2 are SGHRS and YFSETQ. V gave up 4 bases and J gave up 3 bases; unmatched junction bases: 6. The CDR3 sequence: CASSTNRGRTDTQYF. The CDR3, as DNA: TGCGCCAGCAGCACCAACAGGGGGCGAACAGATACGCAGTATTTT.

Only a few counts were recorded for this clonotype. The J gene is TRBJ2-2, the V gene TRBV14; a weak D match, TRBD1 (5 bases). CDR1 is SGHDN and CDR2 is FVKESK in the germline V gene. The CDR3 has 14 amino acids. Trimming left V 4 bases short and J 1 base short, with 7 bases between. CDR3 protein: CASSRQMNTGELFF. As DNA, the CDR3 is TGTGCCAGCAGCCGACAGATGAACACCGGGGAGCTGTTTTTT.

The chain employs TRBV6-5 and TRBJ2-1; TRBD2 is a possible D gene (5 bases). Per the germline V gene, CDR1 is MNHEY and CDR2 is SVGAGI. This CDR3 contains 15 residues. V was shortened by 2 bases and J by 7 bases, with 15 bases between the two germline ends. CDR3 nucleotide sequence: TGTGCCAGCAGTTACGGGTCTCATTCGGGGAATGAGCAGTTCTTC. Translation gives CASSYGSHSGNEQFF.

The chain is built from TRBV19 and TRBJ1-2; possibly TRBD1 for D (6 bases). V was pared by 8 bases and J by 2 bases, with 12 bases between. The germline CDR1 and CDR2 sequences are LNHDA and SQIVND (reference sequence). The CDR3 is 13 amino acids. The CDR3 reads CASGDRMNYGYTF. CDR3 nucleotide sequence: TGTGCCAGTGGAGACAGGATGAACTATGGCTACACCTTC.

CDR3 bases: TGCAGTGCTAGAGATCCCCGGCTAGCGAGCAACTACGAGCAGTACTTC. This sequence encodes CSARDPRLASNYEQYF. The V call is TRBV20-1, the J call TRBJ2-7, with D tentatively TRBD2 (6 bases). Germline V gives CDR1 DFQATT, CDR2 SNEGSKA (reference sequence). V was pared by 0 bases and J by 3 bases, with 18 bases between. The CDR3 runs to 16 residues.

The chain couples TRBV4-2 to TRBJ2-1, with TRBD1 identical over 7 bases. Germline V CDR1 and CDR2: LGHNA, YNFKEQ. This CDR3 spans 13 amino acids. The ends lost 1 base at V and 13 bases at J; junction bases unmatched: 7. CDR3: CASSQASDREQFF. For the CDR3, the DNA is TGTGCCAGCAGCCAAGCGTCAGACAGGGAACAGTTCTTC.

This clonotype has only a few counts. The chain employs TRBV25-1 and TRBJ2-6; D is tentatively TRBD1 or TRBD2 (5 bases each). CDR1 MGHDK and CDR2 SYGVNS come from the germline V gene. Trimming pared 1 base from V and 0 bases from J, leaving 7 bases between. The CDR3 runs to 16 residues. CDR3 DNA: TGTGCCAGCAGTGAATCGGGGACCTCTGGGGCCAACGTCCTGACTTTC. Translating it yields CASSESGTSGANVLTF.

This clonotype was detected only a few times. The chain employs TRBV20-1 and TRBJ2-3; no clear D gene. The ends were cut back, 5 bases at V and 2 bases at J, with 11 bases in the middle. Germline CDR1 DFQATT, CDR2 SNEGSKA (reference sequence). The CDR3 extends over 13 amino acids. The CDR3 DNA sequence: TGCAGTGCTCCTACAGACCCCACAGATACGCAGTATTTT. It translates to CSAPTDPTDTQYF.

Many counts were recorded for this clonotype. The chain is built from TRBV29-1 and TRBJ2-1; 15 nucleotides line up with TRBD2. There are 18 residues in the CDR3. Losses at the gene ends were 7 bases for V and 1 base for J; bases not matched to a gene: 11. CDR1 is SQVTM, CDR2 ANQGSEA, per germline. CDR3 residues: CSAKDTGLAGGSYNEQFF. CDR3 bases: TGCAGCGCTAAGGATACCGGACTAGCGGGAGGGTCCTACAATGAGCAGTTCTTC.

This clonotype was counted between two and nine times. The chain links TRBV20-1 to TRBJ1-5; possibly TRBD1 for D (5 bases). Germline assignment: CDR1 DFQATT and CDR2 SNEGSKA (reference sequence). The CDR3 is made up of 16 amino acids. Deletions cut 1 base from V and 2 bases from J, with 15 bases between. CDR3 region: CSARAVWGVGNQPQHF. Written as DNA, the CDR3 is TGCAGTGCTAGAGCAGTTTGGGGGGTTGGCAATCAGCCCCAGCATTTT.

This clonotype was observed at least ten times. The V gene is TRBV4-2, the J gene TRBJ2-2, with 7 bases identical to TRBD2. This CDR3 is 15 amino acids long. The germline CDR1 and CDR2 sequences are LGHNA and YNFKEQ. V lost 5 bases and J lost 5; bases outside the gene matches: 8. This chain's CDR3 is CASSLAGVGTGELFF. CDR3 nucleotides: TGTGCCAGCAGCTTGGCGGGAGTAGGTACCGGGGAGCTGTTTTTT.

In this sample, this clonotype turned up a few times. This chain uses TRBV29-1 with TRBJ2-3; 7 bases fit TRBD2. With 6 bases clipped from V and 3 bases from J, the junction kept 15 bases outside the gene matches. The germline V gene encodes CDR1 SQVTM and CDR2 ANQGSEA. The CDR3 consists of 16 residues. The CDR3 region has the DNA TGCAGCGTCCTCGTTTGGGGCGGGAGAGCGACAGATACGCAGTATTTT. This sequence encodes CSVLVWGGRATDTQYF.

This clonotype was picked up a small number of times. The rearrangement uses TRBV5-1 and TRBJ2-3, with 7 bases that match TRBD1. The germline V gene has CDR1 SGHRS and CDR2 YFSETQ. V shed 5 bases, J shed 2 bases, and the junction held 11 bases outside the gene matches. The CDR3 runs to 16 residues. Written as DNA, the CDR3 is TGCGCCAGCAGTCTAGGGGGCGGCTGGTCCACAGATACGCAGTATTTT. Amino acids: CASSLGGGWSTDTQYF.

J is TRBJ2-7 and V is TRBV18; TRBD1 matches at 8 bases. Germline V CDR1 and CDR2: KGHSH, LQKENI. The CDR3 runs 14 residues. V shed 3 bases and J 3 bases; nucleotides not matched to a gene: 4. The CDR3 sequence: CASSPGQDFYEQYF. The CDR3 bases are TGTGCCAGCTCACCGGGACAGGACTTCTACGAGCAGTACTTC.

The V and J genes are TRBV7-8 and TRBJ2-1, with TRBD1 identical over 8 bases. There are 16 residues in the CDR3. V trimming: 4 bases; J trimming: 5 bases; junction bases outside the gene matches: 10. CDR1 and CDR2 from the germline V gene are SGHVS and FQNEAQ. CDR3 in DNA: TGTGCCAGCAGCTCATCAATATTGGGACAGGACAATGAGCAGTTCTTC. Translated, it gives CASSSSILGQDNEQFF. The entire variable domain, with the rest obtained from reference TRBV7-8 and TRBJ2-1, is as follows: GAGVSQSPRYKVAKRGQDVALRCDPISGHVSLFWYQQALGQGPEFLTYFQNEAQLDKSGLPSDRFFAERPEGSVSTLKIQRTQQEDSAVYLCASSSSILGQDNEQFFGPGTRLTVL.

The CDR3 sequence is CASTLAAAYNEQFF. CDR3 bases: TGTGCCAGCACACTAGCGGCAGCCTACAATGAGCAGTTCTTC. The chain is built from TRBV7-9 and TRBJ2-1; 8 positions agree with TRBD2. Germline CDR1 reads SEHNR; CDR2 reads FQNEAQ (reference sequence). Losses at the gene ends were 7 bases for V and 2 bases for J; bases not matched to a gene: 4. This CDR3 has 14 amino acids. Together with reference TRBV7-9 and TRBJ2-1, the CDR3 gives the full variable domain: DTGVSQNPRHKITKRGQNVTFRCDPISEHNRLYWYRQTLGQGPEFLTYFQNEAQLEKSRLLSDRFSAERPKGSFSTLEIQRTEQGDSAMYLCASTLAAAYNEQFFGPGTRLTVL.